The 25 T cell receptor beta chains below come from one sample, sequenced in a study of molecular identifiers for immune sequencing clone quantification. TCRdb reanalysed the PCR reads using MiXCR and keeps one entry per CDR3 protein. The sample gives some 590,000 distinct CDR3 sequences, about 25% of which show up once; 0.7% to 0.95% is in the top ten. Sequencing was done on a sample of naive CD8+ T cells from blood, with Jurkat cell RNA spiked in. The subset denotes: FACS-sorted CD8+CD4-CCR7+CD45RA+ naive T cells. The receptor source for this set is a human donor in good health. Some libraries in this study had Jurkat cell RNA spiked in.

The chain recombines TRBV27 with TRBJ2-1; D possibly uses TRBD1 or TRBD2 (5 bases each). The CDR3 extends over 13 amino acids. Germline CDR1 is MNHEY and CDR2 is SMNVEV (reference sequence). V lost 1 base to trimming and J lost 8 bases, with 9 bases between them. In DNA, the CDR3 is TGTGCCAGCAGTTTATGGATGGGGGATGAGCAGTTCTTC. Its translation is CASSLWMGDEQFF.

This clonotype appeared a few times. The chain recombines TRBV12-3 or TRBV12-4 with TRBJ2-2, with D uncertain. Trimming removed 7 bases from V and 6 bases from J, with 9 bases in between. CDR3 length equals 12 residues. CDR3 loop: CASTEIAGELFF. DNA for the CDR3: TGTGCCAGCACCGAAATCGCCGGGGAGCTGTTTTTT.

This clonotype was observed many times. The chain employs TRBV7-9 and TRBJ1-4, with D possibly being TRBD1 (6 bases). V gave up 5 bases and J gave up 3 bases, with 16 bases separating them. CDR3 length: 16 amino acids. CDR1 is SEHNR and CDR2 is FQNEAQ in the germline V gene (reference sequence). The CDR3 sequence: CASSPWTEGANEKLFF. CDR3 bases: TGTGCCAGCAGCCCGTGGACGGAGGGGGCTAATGAAAAACTGTTTTTT.

This clonotype was detected a few times. The chain has TRBV21-1 and TRBJ2-7; TRBD1, the D gene given by the table, was not confirmed from the DNA. TRBV21-1 is designated a pseudogene. There are 15 residues in the CDR3. CDR3 sequence (DNA): TGTGCCAGCAGCAAAGGAGGGACAGGGTCCTACGAGCAGTACTTC. It encodes CASSKGGTGSYEQYF.

Regarding this clonotype: The germline gene is not matched at one end of the junction; a read error may be the cause. V and J are TRBV5-3 and TRBJ2-6, with D unresolved. TRBV5-3 is an ORF, with its function uncertain. The CDR3 length is 16 residues. The DNA for the CDR3 is TGTGCCAGCAGCTTGCGGCAGGTAGATGGGGCCAACGTCCTGACTTTC. This translates into CASSLRQVDGANVLTF.

This clonotype was seen a handful of times. This chain uses TRBV11-2 with TRBJ2-2; 7 nucleotides match TRBD1. CDR1 SGHAT and CDR2 FQNNGV come from the germline V gene. The V gene end was trimmed by 8 bases and the J gene end by 3 bases; junction bases not matched to a gene: 3. This CDR3 has 13 amino acids. The CDR3 DNA is TGTGCCAGCCAAGGGGGCTACACCGGGGAGCTGTTTTTT. Translating it yields CASQGGYTGELFF.

This clonotype came up a few times. Germline and junction disagree at one end, which may indicate a read error. V is TRBV27 and J is TRBJ2-7; TRBD1 agrees at 7 bases. This CDR3 region has 15 residues. Germline assignment: CDR1 MNHEY and CDR2 SMNVEV (reference sequence). For the CDR3, the DNA is TGTGCCAGCAGTTTATTCCCCGGGACAGCTGTCGAGCAGCACTTC. Amino acid sequence: CASSLFPGTAVEQHF.

This clonotype came up once. A much larger clone lies one base from this, so it may be a read error. This rearrangement joins TRBV2 to TRBJ2-2, with D perhaps matching TRBD1 (6 bases). This CDR3 region has 18 residues. The germline V gene has CDR1 SNHLY and CDR2 FYNNEI. DNA of the CDR3: TGTGCCCGCAGTGATCGGTGGACAGCTATGCGCAAGACCGGGGAGCTGTTTTTT. Residues: CARSDRWTAMRKTGELFF.

The J gene is TRBJ2-3, the V gene TRBV27; no firm D call. This CDR3 has 13 residues. In germline, CDR1 is MNHEY, CDR2 SMNVEV (reference sequence). Deletions cut 6 bases from V and 3 bases from J, with 10 bases between. The CDR3 loop reads CASRGRGTDTQYF. In DNA, the CDR3 is TGTGCCAGCAGAGGGCGCGGAACAGATACGCAGTATTTT.

This rearrangement joins TRBV28 to TRBJ2-1; 9 nucleotides align to TRBD2. The CDR3 runs 15 residues. Germline loops: CDR1 MDHEN, CDR2 SYDVKM. V was pared by 3 bases and J by 5 bases, with 5 bases of the junction left unmatched. CDR3 region: CASSLAGGPNNEQFF. The DNA for the CDR3 is TGTGCCAGCAGTTTGGCGGGAGGGCCGAACAATGAGCAGTTCTTC.

The V gene is TRBV6-2 or TRBV6-3, the J gene TRBJ2-5; the match to TRBD2 covers 9 bases. Trimming took 7 bases from V and 4 from J; bases not matched to a gene: 7. The V gene's germline CDR1 is MNHEY and CDR2 SVGEGT. The CDR3 covers 14 residues. The CDR3 spells CASISGSLRETQYF. The CDR3 DNA reads as TGTGCCAGCATTAGCGGGAGCCTACGAGAGACCCAGTACTTC.

This clonotype was observed a few times. CDR3 bases: TGTGCCAGCAGCCCACAGCATAAGGGCACTGAAGCTTTCTTT. It is translated as CASSPQHKGTEAFF. The chain employs TRBV9 and TRBJ1-1, with D hard to call. CDR3 length: 14 amino acids. Trimming removed 4 bases at V and 4 bases at J, with 14 bases between. From germline, CDR1 is SGDLS and CDR2 YYNGEE. The full variable domain, rest sourced from reference TRBV9 and TRBJ1-1, is DSGVTQTPKHLITATGQRVTLRCSPRSGDLSVYWYQQSLDQGLQFLIQYYNGEERAKGNILERFSAQQFPDLHSELNLSSLELGDSALYFCASSPQHKGTEAFFGQGTRLTVV.

This clonotype appeared a few times. The chain couples TRBV27 to TRBJ2-1, with D unclear. V was cut by 3 bases and J by 8 bases, with 14 bases left in between. CDR1 MNHEY and CDR2 SMNVEV come from the germline V gene (reference sequence). This CDR3 is 14 amino acids long. The CDR3, as DNA: TGTGCCAGCAGTTTCTCTGCTAGTTTTTATGAGCAGTTCTTC. Amino acids: CASSFSASFYEQFF.

This clonotype was observed many times. The chain links TRBV19 to TRBJ2-7, with D perhaps matching TRBD1 or TRBD2 (5 bases each). Looked up from germline, CDR1 is LNHDA and CDR2 is SQIVND (reference sequence). V gave up 6 bases and J gave up 0 bases, with 15 bases separating them. This CDR3 comprises 15 residues. CDR3 region: CASSPSAGSSYEQYF. The DNA for the CDR3 is TGTGCCAGTAGCCCCTCGGCAGGGAGCTCCTACGAGCAGTACTTC.

This clonotype was counted at least ten times. The V gene is TRBV2, the J gene TRBJ2-3, with D possibly matching TRBD2 (7 bases). CDR1 and CDR2 (germline): SNHLY, FYNNEI. There are 15 residues in the CDR3. V lost 8 bases, J lost 2 bases, and 17 bases lay in between. The CDR3 is CASRGREWSTDTQYF. The DNA for the CDR3 is TGTGCCAGCCGGGGGCGGGAGTGGTCCACAGATACGCAGTATTTT.

Many counts were recorded for this clonotype. V and J are TRBV14 and TRBJ2-2; D gene uncertain. The length of the CDR3 is 13 residues. CDR1 and CDR2 (germline): SGHDN, FVKESK. V gave up 1 base and J gave up 5 bases, with 5 bases separating them. CDR3 region: CASSQANTGELFF. The CDR3 region has the DNA TGTGCCAGCAGCCAAGCCAATACCGGGGAGCTGTTTTTT.

This clonotype showed up just a few times. The CDR3 DNA reads TGTGCCAGCAGCCCCCCGACAGGGGGTTCCTACGAGCAGTACTTC. This translates into CASSPPTGGSYEQYF. The chain employs TRBV7-6 and TRBJ2-7; 9 nucleotides agree with TRBD1. This CDR3 is built from 15 residues. V was clipped by 5 bases and J by 1 base; unmatched bases: 6. Germline V gene data show CDR1 as SGHVS and CDR2 as FNYEAQ.

This clonotype was seen a few times. This chain connects TRBV28 to TRBJ2-1, with a possible D match to TRBD1 (5 bases). This CDR3 comprises 14 residues. Germline V gives CDR1 MDHEN, CDR2 SYDVKM. V lost 7 bases, J lost 0 bases, and 10 bases lay in between. CDR3 loop: CASKPTVSYNEQFF. CDR3 coding DNA: TGTGCCAGCAAACCGACAGTCTCCTACAATGAGCAGTTCTTC.

This clonotype was counted many times. The chain's CDR3 is CASSTTENTEAFF. As DNA, the CDR3 is TGTGCCAGCAGCACGACAGAGAACACTGAAGCTTTCTTT. The genes are TRBV7-9 and TRBJ1-1, with a possible D match to TRBD1 (5 bases). CDR1 SEHNR and CDR2 FQNEAQ come from the germline V gene (reference sequence). This CDR3 is built from 13 residues. V gave up 5 bases and J gave up 1 base, with 8 bases separating them.

V is TRBV6-2 or TRBV6-3 and J is TRBJ2-5; D is possibly TRBD1 or TRBD2 (5 bases each). This CDR3 spans 13 amino acids. Trimming pared 5 bases from V and 5 bases from J, leaving 12 bases between. Germline CDR1 and CDR2: MNHEY and SVGEGT. The chain's CDR3 is CASSGDPGETQYF. As DNA, the CDR3 is TGTGCCAGCAGTGGGGACCCGGGGGAGACCCAGTACTTC.

As concerns this clonotype: This may come from a read error, since a much larger clone is one base off. CDR3 protein: CASSVGFRGTKSIQYF. DNA for the CDR3: TGTGCCAGCAGCGTAGGTTTCAGGGGCACCAAAAGCATTCAGTACTTC. V usage is TRBV9 and J usage is TRBJ2-4, with a tentative D call TRBD1 (6 bases). The CDR3 extends over 16 amino acids. Germline loops: CDR1 SGDLS, CDR2 YYNGEE.

This clonotype was seen a single time. This may arise from a read error, as a much more abundant clone is one base away. The rearrangement joins TRBV5-6 to TRBJ2-1; weak D call: TRBD2 (5 bases). Germline V gene sequence: CDR1 SGHDT, CDR2 YYEEEE. Trimming cost V 6 bases and J 12 bases, with 22 bases left between them. The CDR3 sequence is 14 residues long. The CDR3 region is CASNPIGNFFGQFF. The CDR3 DNA reads TGTGCCAGCAACCCCATCGGGAATTTCTTTGGGCAGTTCTTC.

The chain employs TRBV19 and TRBJ1-1; 9 positions match TRBD1. Per germline, CDR1 LNHDA and CDR2 SQIVND (reference sequence). The CDR3 is made up of 16 amino acids. V gave up 4 bases and J gave up 3 bases; unmatched junction bases: 9. DNA for the CDR3: TGTGCCAGTAGTACCGGACAGGGGCTGGTGGACACTGAAGCTTTCTTT. It encodes CASSTGQGLVDTEAFF.

This clonotype was recorded many times. The rearrangement uses TRBV6-2 or TRBV6-3 and TRBJ2-7; D possibly uses TRBD1 or TRBD2 (5 bases each). The CDR3 covers 13 residues. Trimming removed 2 bases from V and 3 bases from J, with 8 bases in between. CDR1 is MNHEY and CDR2 is SVGEGT in the germline V gene. CDR3 sequence reads: CASSYGTVYEQYF. CDR3 sequence (DNA): TGTGCCAGCAGTTACGGGACGGTCTACGAGCAGTACTTC.

This clonotype was seen repeatedly, ten times or more. The chain uses TRBV7-2 and TRBJ2-3; D is perhaps TRBD1 or TRBD2 (6 bases each). Germline V gives CDR1 SGHTA, CDR2 FQGNSA. Trimming removed 5 bases at V and 7 bases at J, with 19 bases between. The CDR3 runs to 15 residues. CDR3 protein: CASSQGGPGVYTQYF. The DNA for the CDR3 is TGTGCCAGCAGCCAAGGGGGGCCAGGAGTATATACGCAGTATTTT.